This passage covers 29 T cell receptor beta chains from one sample sequenced in a study of graft-versus-host responses after intestinal transplantation. Antigens for these TCRs are unknown. TCRdb keeps only in-frame clones here, not all; method: immunoSEQ multiplex PCR. The data show 90,000 to 150,000 clones, around 96% seen once. Sequences were derived from unstimulated CD8+ T cells sorted from spleen or lymph node cells, sampled before intestinal transplant. These TCRs come from a human donor who received an intestinal transplant.

The DNA for the CDR3 is TGTGCCAGCAGGGACGGTTCTTCGAGGGAGCAGTACTTC. Amino acid sequence: CASRDGSSREQYF. The chain joins TRBV28 to TRBJ2-7; D is ambiguous. Trimming removed 6 bases at V and 7 bases at J, with 16 bases between. The germline CDR1 and CDR2 sequences are MDHEN and SYDVKM. This CDR3 spans 13 amino acids.

The chain is built from TRBV9 and TRBJ2-1, with TRBD2 identical over 12 bases. Unmatched junction bases numbered 8, after V lost 4 bases and J lost 6 bases. The CDR3 spans 16 residues. Germline V gene sequence: CDR1 SGDLS, CDR2 YYNGEE. The CDR3 DNA sequence: TGTGCCAGCAGCCGCCCCCTAGCGGGAGGGCCCAATGAGCAGTTCTTC. Translating it yields CASSRPLAGGPNEQFF.

The chain is built from TRBV5-1 and TRBJ2-2; D remains unclear. This CDR3 has 14 residues. Trimming stripped 4 bases from V and 1 base from J, with 8 bases between. Germline CDR1 is SGHRS and CDR2 is YFSETQ. The chain's CDR3 is CASSIKQNTGELFF. The CDR3 DNA follows: TGCGCCAGCAGCATAAAACAGAACACCGGGGAGCTGTTTTTT.

The chain links TRBV5-8 to TRBJ2-3, with D possibly TRBD1 on 6 matching bases. Germline V gene lookup returns CDR1 SGHTS and CDR2 YDEGEE. The length of the CDR3 is 15 residues. V was shortened by 0 bases and J by 1 base, with 9 bases between the two germline ends. This CDR3 reads CASSLGQARTDTQYF. The DNA of the CDR3 is TGTGCCAGCAGCTTGGGACAGGCGCGCACAGATACGCAGTATTTT.

The genes are TRBV6-5 and TRBJ2-5; D unresolved. Matching the DNA end better, TRBJ2-7 makes the J call doubtful. The CDR3 covers 13 residues. The germline V gene has CDR1 MNHEY and CDR2 SVGAGI. The CDR3 DNA is TGTGCCAGCAGTACGGGTCCGTCCTACGAGCAGTACTTC. Its protein product is CASSTGPSYEQYF.

The V call is TRBV15, the J call TRBJ2-1; tentatively, D is TRBD2 (6 bases). Germline V gene data show CDR1 as LNHNV and CDR2 as YYDKDF (reference sequence). V was shortened by 5 bases and J by 6 bases, with 20 bases between the two germline ends. This CDR3 comprises 16 residues. The CDR3 DNA reads TGTGCCACCAGCGACCTTGAGAGGGAGGTCGGCAATGAGCAGTTCTTC. It codes for CATSDLEREVGNEQFF.

This clone was counted between two and nine times. V gene TRBV6-5 combines with J gene TRBJ2-7; no firm D call. Trimming pared 0 bases from V and 3 bases from J, leaving 9 bases between. This CDR3 is 14 amino acids long. Germline V gene sequence: CDR1 MNHEY, CDR2 SVGAGI. CDR3: CASSYSDLGYEQYF. The CDR3 nucleotides are TGTGCCAGCAGTTACTCGGATTTAGGCTACGAGCAGTACTTC.

This sequence joins TRBV19 and TRBJ1-2; D not certain. The ends were cut back, 3 bases at V and 4 bases at J, with 9 bases in the middle. This CDR3 has 13 residues. Germline V gives CDR1 LNHDA, CDR2 SQIVND (reference sequence). CDR3 coding DNA: TGTGCCAGTAGTATTGGGGAACTCTATGGCTACACCTTC. Its protein is CASSIGELYGYTF. The full variable domain, in which reference TRBV19 and TRBJ1-2 provide the parts outside the CDR3, is DGGITQSPKYLFRKEGQNVTLSCEQNLNHDAMYWYRQDPGQGLRLIYYSQIVNDFQKGDIAEGYSVSREKKESFPLTVTSAQKNPTAFYLCASSIGELYGYTFGSGTRLTVV.

V gene TRBV28 combines with J gene TRBJ2-7, with 8 bases identical to TRBD1. Germline V gene data show CDR1 as MDHEN and CDR2 as SYDVKM. Trimming took 5 bases from V and 5 from J; bases not matched to a gene: 8. The CDR3 sequence is 14 residues long. This chain's CDR3 is CASSPLGQDNEQYF. As DNA, the CDR3 is TGTGCCAGCAGTCCTCTGGGACAGGACAACGAGCAGTACTTC.

The chain has TRBV4-3 and TRBJ2-7, with 8 nucleotides matching TRBD2. The trim removed 4 bases at V and 4 bases at J, leaving 9 bases unmatched. Germline V gene data show CDR1 as LGHNA and CDR2 as YSLEER. The CDR3 runs 15 residues. The CDR3 DNA reads TGCGCCAGCAGCCCGACAGCGGGAGTAGTGTACGAGCAGTACTTC. This gives the protein CASSPTAGVVYEQYF.

The chain joins TRBV28 to TRBJ2-1, with TRBD2 matching over 7 bases. The CDR3 extends over 14 amino acids. V lost 5 bases, J lost 2 bases, and 3 bases stayed unmatched. Germline CDR1 is MDHEN and CDR2 is SYDVKM. CDR3 DNA sequence: TGTGCCAGCAGTCCAGGGACTACCTACAATGAGCAGTTCTTC. This encodes CASSPGTTYNEQFF.

The V gene is TRBV6-5, the J gene TRBJ1-5; perhaps TRBD1 as D (6 bases). The CDR3 is 16 amino acids. Trimming removed 0 bases at V and 7 bases at J, with 16 bases between. The germline V gene has CDR1 MNHEY and CDR2 SVGAGI. Here the CDR3 reads CASSYSLQGGGQPQHF. The CDR3 region has the DNA TGTGCCAGCAGTTACTCCCTACAGGGAGGGGGGCAGCCCCAGCATTTT.

The rearrangement uses TRBV30 and TRBJ2-1; D is perhaps TRBD2 (5 bases). Trimming shortened V by 1 base and J by 4 bases, and 11 bases separated the two germline ends. The CDR3 runs to 14 residues. From germline, CDR1 is GTSNPN and CDR2 SVGIG (reference sequence). CDR3 sequence reads: CAWSGPAAYNEQFF. As DNA, the CDR3 is TGTGCCTGGAGTGGGCCAGCGGCGTACAATGAGCAGTTCTTC. Full variable domain (missing parts from reference TRBV30 and TRBJ2-1): SQTIHQWPATLVQPVGSPLSLECTVEGTSNPNLYWYRQAAGRGLQLLFYSVGIGQISSEVPQNLSASRPQDRQFILSSKKLLLSDSGFYLCAWSGPAAYNEQFFGPGTRLTVL.

This chain links TRBV6-5 with TRBJ1-1; no definite D call. This CDR3 contains 10 residues. CDR1 and CDR2 from the germline V gene are MNHEY and SVGAGI. Trimming stripped 8 bases from V and 2 bases from J, with 3 bases between. The CDR3: CASCNTEAFF. The CDR3, as DNA: TGTGCCAGCTGTAACACTGAAGCTTTCTTT.

This chain connects TRBV4-2 to TRBJ2-7, with 12 bases matching TRBD2. V lost 0 bases and J lost 2; bases outside the gene matches: 5. The CDR3 spans 17 residues. Germline V gene lookup returns CDR1 LGHNA and CDR2 YNFKEQ. The CDR3 reads CASSQDPASGGAYEQYF. The CDR3 DNA is TGTGCCAGCAGCCAAGATCCCGCTAGCGGGGGGGCCTACGAGCAGTACTTC.

This chain joins TRBV28 and TRBJ2-1; 13 bases are shared with TRBD2. The V gene end was trimmed by 6 bases and the J gene end by 4 bases; junction bases not matched to a gene: 15. This CDR3 has 19 amino acids. Germline V lookup: CDR1 MDHEN, CDR2 SYDVKM. The CDR3: CASSLPTSGRTSRYNEQFF. Written as DNA, the CDR3 is TGTGCCAGCAGCCTTCCGACTAGCGGGAGGACTTCGAGGTACAATGAGCAGTTCTTC.

The chain has TRBV5-4 and TRBJ2-7, with D possibly TRBD2 on 6 matching bases. V lost 4 bases to trimming and J lost 1 base, with 15 bases between them. The CDR3 consists of 15 residues. Germline CDR1 reads SGHNT; CDR2 reads YYREEE (reference sequence). CDR3 nucleotides: TGTGCCAGCAGCCCGGCGGTAGCGGCATCCTACGAGCAGTACTTC. Translating gives CASSPAVAASYEQYF. Full variable domain (rest looked up from reference TRBV5-4 and TRBJ2-7): ETGVTQSPTHLIKTRGQQVTLRCSSQSGHNTVSWYQQALGQGPQFIFQYYREEENGRGNFPPRFSGLQFPNYSSELNVNALELDDSALYLCASSPAVAASYEQYFGPGTRLTVT.

The V gene is TRBV27, the J gene TRBJ2-7; D possibly matches TRBD1 or TRBD2 (5 bases each). The CDR3 contains 15 residues. Germline values: CDR1 MNHEY, CDR2 SMNVEV (reference sequence). Trimming pared 3 bases from V and 4 bases from J, leaving 16 bases between. The CDR3 sequence is CASSFGAGLGYEQYF. CDR3 nucleotide sequence: TGTGCCAGCAGTTTCGGGGCTGGGCTGGGGTACGAGCAGTACTTC.

The chain uses TRBV4-3 and TRBJ1-4; 9 bases map to TRBD1. Germline CDR1 reads LGHNA; CDR2 reads YSLEER. This CDR3 region has 18 residues. The J segment lost 5 bases and the V segment lost 3 bases, leaving 13 bases of the junction unmatched. CDR3 sequence (DNA): TGCGCCAGCAGCCATGGGACAGGGAAGACACCAGGGAATGAAAAACTGTTTTTT. Its translation is CASSHGTGKTPGNEKLFF.

V gene TRBV28 combines with J gene TRBJ2-1; 7 nucleotides agree with TRBD2. Per germline, CDR1 MDHEN and CDR2 SYDVKM. V lost 6 bases and J lost 8; bases outside the gene matches: 7. The length of the CDR3 is 13 residues. As DNA, the CDR3 is TGTGCCAGCAGCCTAGGGACTACGGATGAGCAGTTCTTC. Encoded protein: CASSLGTTDEQFF.

The V call is TRBV28, the J call TRBJ2-2; D possibly corresponds to TRBD1 (5 bases). Germline V lookup: CDR1 MDHEN, CDR2 SYDVKM. V lost 4 bases to trimming and J lost 1 base, with 10 bases between them. CDR3 size: 15 residues. CDR3 protein: CASSSGIWNTGELFF. The CDR3 DNA reads TGTGCCAGCAGTTCAGGGATTTGGAACACCGGGGAGCTGTTTTTT.

This chain joins TRBV19 and TRBJ2-7, with TRBD1 matching over 7 bases. The CDR3 runs to 14 residues. Germline V gene data show CDR1 as LNHDA and CDR2 as SQIVND (reference sequence). With 8 bases clipped from V and 3 bases from J, the junction kept 10 bases outside the gene matches. The CDR3 protein is CASALRDRDYEQYF. The CDR3 coding sequence is TGTGCCAGTGCGCTCAGGGACAGAGACTACGAGCAGTACTTC.

The rearrangement uses TRBV4-1 and TRBJ2-5; 9 bases are a match to TRBD1. The germline V gene has CDR1 MGHRA and CDR2 YSYEKL. There are 13 residues in the CDR3. Trimming cost V 4 bases and J 5 bases; bases outside gene matches: 2. This CDR3 reads CASSRDRGETQYF. The DNA of the CDR3 is TGCGCCAGCAGCCGAGACAGGGGGGAGACCCAGTACTTC.

The chain employs TRBV9 and TRBJ1-5, with D unresolved. Germline CDR1 and CDR2: SGDLS and YYNGEE. The CDR3 has 15 residues. V lost 2 bases to trimming and J lost 8 bases, with 17 bases between them. The CDR3 here is CASSVGSSFVEPQHF. CDR3 sequence (DNA): TGTGCCAGCAGCGTTGGAAGCAGTTTTGTTGAGCCCCAGCATTTT.

DNA for the CDR3: TGTGCCAGCAGCCCCGGGGCAGGGGGCTCATACGAGCAGTACTTC. It specifies CASSPGAGGSYEQYF. The chain combines TRBV9 with TRBJ2-5; 8 nucleotides line up with TRBD1. Judging by the DNA end, TRBJ2-7 fits better; the J call may be wrong. The CDR3 totals 15 residues. Germline values: CDR1 SGDLS, CDR2 YYNGEE.

The chain uses TRBV7-9 and TRBJ1-2; D is unclear. The germline V gene encodes CDR1 SEHNR and CDR2 FQNEAQ (reference sequence). The CDR3 consists of 14 residues. V was pared by 1 base and J by 6 bases, with 12 bases between. The CDR3 loop is CASSLGEYLNGYTF. In DNA form, the CDR3 reads TGTGCCAGCAGCTTAGGGGAGTATCTTAATGGCTACACCTTC.

The chain employs TRBV27 and TRBJ1-1, with 7 bases fitting TRBD1. The CDR3 totals 14 residues. Germline CDR1 MNHEY, CDR2 SMNVEV (reference sequence). Germline trimming cut 0 bases from V and 4 bases from J; bases unmatched to any gene: 2. CDR3: CASSLSSGGTEAFF. The CDR3 DNA follows: TGTGCCAGCAGTTTATCATCAGGGGGCACTGAAGCTTTCTTT.

V gene TRBV27 combines with J gene TRBJ2-7; no definite D call. The CDR3 loop spans 16 amino acids. Per the germline V gene, CDR1 is MNHEY and CDR2 is SMNVEV (reference sequence). V was trimmed by 2 bases and J by 1 base, leaving 15 bases between them. CDR3 bases: TGTGCCAGCAGTTTAGTCCCTAGGCCTAGGTCCTACGAGCAGTACTTC. Residues: CASSLVPRPRSYEQYF.

The chain has TRBV27 and TRBJ2-1; a weak D match, TRBD2 (6 bases). Germline CDR1 reads MNHEY; CDR2 reads SMNVEV (reference sequence). The CDR3 loop spans 13 amino acids. V was cut by 8 bases and J by 7 bases, with 15 bases left in between. Here the CDR3 reads CASADGSSNEQFF. The CDR3 nucleotides are TGTGCCAGCGCTGACGGGAGCAGTAATGAGCAGTTCTTC.